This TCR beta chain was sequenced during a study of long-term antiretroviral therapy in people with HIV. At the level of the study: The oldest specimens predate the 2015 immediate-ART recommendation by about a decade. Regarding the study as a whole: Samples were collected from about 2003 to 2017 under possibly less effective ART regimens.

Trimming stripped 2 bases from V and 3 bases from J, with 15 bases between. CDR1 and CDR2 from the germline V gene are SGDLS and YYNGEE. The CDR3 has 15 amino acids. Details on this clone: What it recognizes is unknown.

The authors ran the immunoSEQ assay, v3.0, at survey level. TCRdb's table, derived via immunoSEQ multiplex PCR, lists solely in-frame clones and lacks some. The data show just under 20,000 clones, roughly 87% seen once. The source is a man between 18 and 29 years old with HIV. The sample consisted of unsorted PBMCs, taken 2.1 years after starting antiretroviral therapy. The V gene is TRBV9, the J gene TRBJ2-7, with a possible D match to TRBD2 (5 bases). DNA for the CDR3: TGTGCCAGCAGCGTGATCGGGAATTGGGACTACGAGCAGTACTTC. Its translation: CASSVIGNWDYEQYF.